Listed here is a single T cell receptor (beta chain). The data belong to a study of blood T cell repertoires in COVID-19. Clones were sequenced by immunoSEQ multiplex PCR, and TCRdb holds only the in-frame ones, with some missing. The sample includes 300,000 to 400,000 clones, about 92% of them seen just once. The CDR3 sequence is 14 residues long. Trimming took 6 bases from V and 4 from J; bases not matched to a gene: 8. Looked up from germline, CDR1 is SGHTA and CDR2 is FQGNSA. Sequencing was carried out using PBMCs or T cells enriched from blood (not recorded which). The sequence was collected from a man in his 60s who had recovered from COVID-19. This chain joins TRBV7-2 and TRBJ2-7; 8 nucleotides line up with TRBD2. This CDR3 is CASSHGTSKYEQYF. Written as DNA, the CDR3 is TGTGCCAGCAGTCACGGGACTAGTAAATACGAGCAGTACTTC.